This T cell receptor beta chain came from a study of blood T cell repertoires in COVID-19. Overall study: Some COVID-19 samples were acute and others convalescent; all came from the United States, Italy and Spain. T cells, B-cell-depleted T cells, or PBMCs provided the cDNA or gDNA that served as material.

Under the authors' procedure: The assay estimated nucleated cells by amplifying reference gene primers. The table came from immunoSEQ multiplex PCR; TCRdb's copy has only in-frame clones and leaves some out. That table gives V, J and clone size, and the DNA gave D and trimming. Of 55,000 to 75,000 clones in the sample, approximately 72% were seen once. One Seattle source followed patients from active infection through their disease course. This clonotype originated in a woman in her seventies with COVID-19, enrolled during active disease. Sequencing was done on a sample of peripheral blood.

CDR3 sequence: CASEDRSLAEAFF. CDR3 DNA sequence: TGTGCCTCCGAGGACAGGAGTCTCGCTGAAGCTTTCTTT. This sequence joins TRBV10-3 and TRBJ1-1, with TRBD1 matching over 7 bases. Germline V lookup: CDR1 ENHRY, CDR2 SYGVKD. The CDR3 runs 13 residues. The V gene end was trimmed by 11 bases and the J gene end by 6 bases; junction bases not matched to a gene: 12.